The T cell receptor beta chain under discussion was sequenced for a study of blood T cell repertoires in COVID-19. TCRdb's copy holds only in-frame clones and misses some; the assay was immunoSEQ multiplex PCR. The sample holds about 200,000 clones, around 87% seen once. Looked up from germline, CDR1 is ENHRY and CDR2 is SYGVKD. This CDR3 comprises 13 residues. Trimming cost V 3 bases and J 7 bases, with 7 bases left between them. This clone has only a few counts. The sequence came from a man aged 55 to 70 with acute or convalescent COVID-19. Sequenced: peripheral blood. The V gene is TRBV10-3, the J gene TRBJ1-6, with D unclear. CDR3 DNA sequence: TGTGCCATCAGTGAAACACAGAATTCACCCCTCCACTTT. It translates to CAISETQNSPLHF.